This is a list of T cell receptor beta chains from one sample in a study of sequential checkpoint blockade in melanoma. Clones were read by immunoSEQ multiplex PCR, and TCRdb kept only the in-frame ones, dropping some. This sample has approximately 11,000 clones; approximately 76% occur once, and the top ten carry roughly 50%. The sequenced sample was CD8+ T cells sorted from blood (inferred from file names), obtained from a patient given nivolumab and ipilimumab in sequence. These receptors came from a human donor with melanoma. Each CDR3 is given with its conserved first and last residue. A D gene is named only where the DNA matches it firmly. Only part of the rows carry a size: once, few, many, or a class if the clone is expanded.

abundance: NA
d_gene: NA
v_gene: TRBV27
len: 12
j_gene: TRBJ2-7
CDR3nt: TGTGCCAGCAGTTTCTCGGGAATCGAGCAGTACTTC
CDR3aa: CASSFSGIEQYF

abundance: few
d_gene: NA
v_gene: TRBV27
len: 14
j_gene: TRBJ2-7
CDR3nt: TGTGCCAGCAGTTTATCAGGGGTACCCTACGAGCAGTACTTC
CDR3aa: CASSLSGVPYEQYF

abundance: NA
d_gene: TRBD1
v_gene: TRBV28
len: 16
j_gene: TRBJ2-7
CDR3nt: TGTGCCAGCAGTTTATTCCTGGGACAGGGAACCTACGAGCAGTACTTC
CDR3aa: CASSLFLGQGTYEQYF

abundance: once
d_gene: NA
v_gene: TRBV6-6
len: 13
j_gene: TRBJ1-4
CDR3nt: TGTGCCAGCAGGACAGGAGGAAATGAAAAACTGTTTTTT
CDR3aa: CASRTGGNEKLFF

abundance: NA
d_gene: NA
v_gene: TRBV5-5
len: 14
j_gene: TRBJ2-7
CDR3nt: TGTGCCAGCAGCTTAGAAAGTGAGGGGGACGAGCAGTACTTC
CDR3aa: CASSLESEGDEQYF

abundance: NA
d_gene: TRBD1
v_gene: TRBV10-3
len: 16
j_gene: TRBJ1-6
CDR3nt: TGTGCCATCAGTGAGTCTGGCAGGGGGCCTGATTCACCCCTCCACTTT
CDR3aa: CAISESGRGPDSPLHF

abundance: NA
d_gene: TRBD1
v_gene: TRBV27
len: 15
j_gene: TRBJ1-2
CDR3nt: TGTGCCAGCAGTTTATCGCGGACAGGGGGCGATGGCTACACCTTC
CDR3aa: CASSLSRTGGDGYTF

abundance: NA
d_gene: TRBD2
v_gene: TRBV11-3
len: 18
j_gene: TRBJ2-3
CDR3nt: TGTGCCAGCAGCCTGCCTCTACTAGCGGGGGGGATCACAGATACGCAGTATTTT
CDR3aa: CASSLPLLAGGITDTQYF

abundance: NA
d_gene: NA
v_gene: TRBV4-2
len: 16
j_gene: TRBJ2-7
CDR3nt: TGTGCCAGCAGCCAAGATTTGTCGGAAGGGGGATACGAGCAGTACTTC
CDR3aa: CASSQDLSEGGYEQYF

abundance: NA
d_gene: TRBD2
v_gene: TRBV11-2
len: 15
j_gene: TRBJ2-7
CDR3nt: TGTGCCAGCAGCTTACTCTCGGGAGGACCCTACGAGCAGTACTTC
CDR3aa: CASSLLSGGPYEQYF

abundance: NA
d_gene: NA
v_gene: TRBV4-3
len: 13
j_gene: TRBJ2-7
CDR3nt: TGCGCCAGCAGCCAAGAAGAAAGTCTACCCTTCATCTTC
CDR3aa: CASSQEESLPFIF

abundance: NA
d_gene: NA
v_gene: TRBV7-6
len: 16
j_gene: TRBJ2-7
CDR3nt: TGTGCCAGCAGCTTAGAGGGGGGGTATTCCTCCTACGAGCAGTACTTC
CDR3aa: CASSLEGGYSSYEQYF

abundance: NA
d_gene: TRBD2
v_gene: TRBV9
len: 15
j_gene: TRBJ2-1
CDR3nt: TGTGCCAGCAGCGTAGTAGCGGGGGGATACAATGAGCAGTTCTTC
CDR3aa: CASSVVAGGYNEQFF

abundance: NA
d_gene: TRBD2
v_gene: TRBV9
len: 15
j_gene: TRBJ2-7
CDR3nt: TGTGCCAGCAGCCCAAGTGGGACTAGCGTTGGCGAGCAGTACTTC
CDR3aa: CASSPSGTSVGEQYF

abundance: NA
d_gene: NA
v_gene: TRBV4-1
len: 14
j_gene: TRBJ2-5
CDR3nt: TGCGCCAGCAGCTCAGAAAGAGGCAGTCTTGAGCAGTACTTC
CDR3aa: CASSSERGSLEQYF

abundance: NA
d_gene: NA
v_gene: TRBV6-5
len: 15
j_gene: TRBJ1-6
CDR3nt: TGTGCCAGCACCCCAGACAGGTTTTATAATTCACCCCTCCACTTT
CDR3aa: CASTPDRFYNSPLHF

abundance: NA
d_gene: NA
v_gene: TRBV11-2
len: 13
j_gene: TRBJ1-1
CDR3nt: TGTGCCAGCAGCTTCGGCGGGGGCACTGAAGCTTTCTTT
CDR3aa: CASSFGGGTEAFF

abundance: NA
d_gene: TRBD1
v_gene: TRBV28
len: 14
j_gene: TRBJ1-2
CDR3nt: TGTGCCAGCTCCCGACAGGGGTATACCAATGGCTACACCTTC
CDR3aa: CASSRQGYTNGYTF

abundance: NA
d_gene: NA
v_gene: TRBV9
len: 14
j_gene: TRBJ2-7
CDR3nt: TGTGCCAGCAGCGTATCCGGGGGACTCTACGAGCAGTACTTC
CDR3aa: CASSVSGGLYEQYF

abundance: few
d_gene: TRBD1
v_gene: TRBV14
len: 13
j_gene: TRBJ2-5
CDR3nt: TGTGCCAGCAGGCGCCGGGACAGGGGGACCCAGTACTTC
CDR3aa: CASRRRDRGTQYF

abundance: NA
d_gene: TRBD1
v_gene: TRBV4-3
len: 14
j_gene: TRBJ1-1
CDR3nt: TGCGCCAGCAGCCCGAGACAGGGCGCCCCTGAAGCTTTCTTT
CDR3aa: CASSPRQGAPEAFF

abundance: NA
d_gene: NA
v_gene: TRBV9
len: 14
j_gene: TRBJ2-7
CDR3nt: TGTGCCAGCAGCGAGACAGACGCTCCCTACGAGCAGTACTTC
CDR3aa: CASSETDAPYEQYF

abundance: NA
d_gene: NA
v_gene: TRBV18
len: 19
j_gene: TRBJ2-6
CDR3nt: TGTGCCAGCTCACCGGTCGGGGGATTCGCAGACTCTGGGGCCAACGTCCTGACTTTC
CDR3aa: CASSPVGGFADSGANVLTF

abundance: few
d_gene: TRBD2
v_gene: TRBV28
len: 11
j_gene: TRBJ2-7
CDR3nt: TGTGCCATCAGCGGGGTCTACGAGCAGTACTTC
CDR3aa: CAISGVYEQYF

abundance: few
d_gene: NA
v_gene: TRBV9
len: 15
j_gene: TRBJ2-7
CDR3nt: TGTGCCAGCAGCGTAGAGGGCAGGGGTGCGGACGAGCAGTACTTC
CDR3aa: CASSVEGRGADEQYF

abundance: NA
d_gene: TRBD1
v_gene: TRBV7-8
len: 18
j_gene: TRBJ2-7
CDR3nt: TGTGCCAGCAGCCCTAGTTTAGGAGGACAGGATAGCTCCTACGAGCAGTACTTC
CDR3aa: CASSPSLGGQDSSYEQYF

abundance: NA
d_gene: NA
v_gene: TRBV28
len: 17
j_gene: TRBJ2-7
CDR3nt: TGTGCCAGCAGTTCCCCAAGAAGGACAGCGAATTACTACGAGCAGTACTTC
CDR3aa: CASSSPRRTANYYEQYF

abundance: NA
d_gene: NA
v_gene: TRBV5-6
len: 12
j_gene: TRBJ1-1
CDR3nt: TGTGCCAGCAGCCGACCGGGGACTGAAGCTTTCTTT
CDR3aa: CASSRPGTEAFF

abundance: NA
d_gene: TRBD1
v_gene: TRBV10-2
len: 13
j_gene: TRBJ1-2
CDR3nt: TGCGCCAGCATGGACAGGGGAGGGTATGGCTACACCTTC
CDR3aa: CASMDRGGYGYTF

abundance: NA
d_gene: NA
v_gene: TRBV5-4
len: 15
j_gene: TRBJ1-2
CDR3nt: TGTGCCAGCAGCTTGGGGGGCGCACCTATCTATGGCTACACCTTC
CDR3aa: CASSLGGAPIYGYTF

abundance: NA
d_gene: NA
v_gene: TRBV4-3
len: 14
j_gene: TRBJ2-7
CDR3nt: TGCGCCAGCAGCCAAGTGGCTAGCTCTCGGGAGCAGTACTTC
CDR3aa: CASSQVASSREQYF

abundance: NA
d_gene: NA
v_gene: TRBV27
len: 13
j_gene: TRBJ1-2
CDR3nt: TGTGCCAGCACGGCGGGGAGAGCTGCGGGCTACACCTTC
CDR3aa: CASTAGRAAGYTF

abundance: few
d_gene: TRBD1
v_gene: TRBV5-1
len: 17
j_gene: TRBJ1-1
CDR3nt: TGCGCCAGCAGCTCCAACGCGGACAGGGCGGTAAACACTGAAGCTTTCTTT
CDR3aa: CASSSNADRAVNTEAFF

abundance: NA
d_gene: NA
v_gene: TRBV4-3
len: 15
j_gene: TRBJ1-1
CDR3nt: TGCGCCAGCAGCCACCTCAGGACAGAGAACACTGAAGCTTTCTTT
CDR3aa: CASSHLRTENTEAFF

abundance: NA
d_gene: NA
v_gene: TRBV14
len: 13
j_gene: TRBJ1-2
CDR3nt: TGTGCCAGCAGTCCAACAGGATCCTATGGCTACACCTTC
CDR3aa: CASSPTGSYGYTF

abundance: NA
d_gene: NA
v_gene: TRBV4-3
len: 19
j_gene: TRBJ1-5
CDR3nt: TGCGCCAGCAGCCAAACGGTTTCAGGGATTGAACTTCCAAATCAGCCCCAGCATTTT
CDR3aa: CASSQTVSGIELPNQPQHF

abundance: NA
d_gene: TRBD1
v_gene: TRBV6-1
len: 15
j_gene: TRBJ1-5
CDR3nt: TGTGCCAGCAGTGGACAGGGGCGACTAGCGGAGCCCCAGCATTTT
CDR3aa: CASSGQGRLAEPQHF

abundance: NA
d_gene: NA
v_gene: TRBV7-6
len: 15
j_gene: TRBJ1-5
CDR3nt: TGTGCCAGCAGCCCGATTGAGGGCCCCGGTCAGCCCCAGCATTTT
CDR3aa: CASSPIEGPGQPQHF

abundance: NA
d_gene: NA
v_gene: TRBV4-3
len: 14
j_gene: TRBJ2-7
CDR3nt: TGCGCCAGCAGCCAAGCTCAGGGCTCCTACGAGCAGTACTTC
CDR3aa: CASSQAQGSYEQYF

abundance: few
d_gene: TRBD1
v_gene: TRBV29-1
len: 11
j_gene: TRBJ1-2
CDR3nt: TGCAGCGGTGTACAGGGGTATGGCTACACCTTC
CDR3aa: CSGVQGYGYTF

abundance: NA
d_gene: NA
v_gene: TRBV29-1
len: 11
j_gene: TRBJ1-2
CDR3nt: TGCAGCGTTTCGCGGTCCGATGGCTACACCTTC
CDR3aa: CSVSRSDGYTF

abundance: NA
d_gene: TRBD1
v_gene: TRBV7-9
len: 15
j_gene: TRBJ1-2
CDR3nt: TGTGCCAGCAGCTTAGAGGGACAGCTAAACTATGGCTACACCTTC
CDR3aa: CASSLEGQLNYGYTF

abundance: once
d_gene: TRBD2
v_gene: TRBV11-2
len: 15
j_gene: TRBJ2-7
CDR3nt: TGTGCCAGCAGCTTAGGGCTAGCGGACTCCTACGAGCAGTACTTC
CDR3aa: CASSLGLADSYEQYF

abundance: NA
d_gene: NA
v_gene: TRBV29-1
len: 13
j_gene: TRBJ1-1
CDR3nt: TGCAGCGCCGGACCAGGGAAGAACACTGAAGCTTTCTTT
CDR3aa: CSAGPGKNTEAFF

abundance: NA
d_gene: TRBD2
v_gene: TRBV28
len: 16
j_gene: TRBJ2-7
CDR3nt: TGTGCCAGCAGTCCCGGGACTAGCGGGGGAACCTACGAGCAGTACTTC
CDR3aa: CASSPGTSGGTYEQYF

abundance: NA
d_gene: NA
v_gene: TRBV9
len: 14
j_gene: TRBJ2-7
CDR3nt: TGTGCCAGCAGCTTCGAAGGAGGGTCCTACGAGCAGTACTTC
CDR3aa: CASSFEGGSYEQYF

abundance: NA
d_gene: NA
v_gene: TRBV30
len: 11
j_gene: TRBJ1-2
CDR3nt: TGTGCCTGGAGCAGGGGCTATGGCTACACCTTC
CDR3aa: CAWSRGYGYTF

abundance: NA
d_gene: TRBD1
v_gene: TRBV7-9
len: 17
j_gene: TRBJ2-7
CDR3nt: TGTGCCAGCAGCTTAGGAGGGGGACAGGGGACCTCCTACGAGCAGTACTTC
CDR3aa: CASSLGGGQGTSYEQYF

abundance: NA
d_gene: TRBD1
v_gene: TRBV6-5
len: 14
j_gene: TRBJ1-4
CDR3nt: TGTGCCAGCAGTTTAACAGGGGTCGGGGAAAAACTGTTTTTT
CDR3aa: CASSLTGVGEKLFF

abundance: NA
d_gene: NA
v_gene: TRBV27
len: 14
j_gene: TRBJ1-1
CDR3nt: TGTGCCAGCAGTTGGGCCGGTAACCCAGACGAAGCTTTCTTT
CDR3aa: CASSWAGNPDEAFF

abundance: few
d_gene: NA
v_gene: TRBV30
len: 13
j_gene: TRBJ1-2
CDR3nt: TGTGCCTGGAAATTTACAGGGTTCTATGGCTACACCTTC
CDR3aa: CAWKFTGFYGYTF

abundance: NA
d_gene: NA
v_gene: TRBV5-1
len: 15
j_gene: TRBJ1-2
CDR3nt: TGCGCCAGCTCTGGCGCCGCCGACAGCGTCTATGGCTACACCTTC
CDR3aa: CASSGAADSVYGYTF

abundance: NA
d_gene: NA
v_gene: TRBV10-2
len: 14
j_gene: TRBJ2-7
CDR3nt: TGCGCCAGCAGTCCGCTGGGGGGGCCCTACGAGCAGTACTTC
CDR3aa: CASSPLGGPYEQYF

abundance: once
d_gene: NA
v_gene: TRBV6-5
len: 14
j_gene: TRBJ1-3
CDR3nt: TGTGCCAGCAGTTACCGCCAGGCTGGAAACACCATATATTTT
CDR3aa: CASSYRQAGNTIYF

abundance: NA
d_gene: NA
v_gene: TRBV6-1
len: 13
j_gene: TRBJ1-2
CDR3nt: TGTGCCAGCAGTGAACGGGGGTTCTATGGCTACACCTTC
CDR3aa: CASSERGFYGYTF